This TCR beta chain was recorded in a study of Ad26.COV2.S vaccination and SARS-CoV-2 variants. Profiling relied on immunoSEQ multiplex PCR, and the TCRdb table lists in-frame clones only, not all of them. Of about 320,000 clones listed, 70% to 90% were seen once; the top ten hold 2% to 2.5%. The CDR3 is made up of 15 amino acids. The ends were cut back, 4 bases at V and 4 bases at J, with 17 bases in the middle. The germline CDR1 and CDR2 sequences are SGDLS and YYNGEE. Treatment given: some 19 received Ad26.COV2.S at low or high dose, single or two shots; about 5 received placebo; per-sample allocation not given. The study sampled participants on day 63 after the first vaccine or placebo injection.

The TCR comes from a person between 18 and 59 years old who received the Ad26.COV2.S COVID-19 vaccine or a placebo. The sequencing here drew on peripheral blood, taken in a trial of Ad26.COV2.S vaccine versus placebo. The chain joins TRBV9 to TRBJ1-2; the D gene is possibly TRBD1 (5 bases). In nucleotides, the CDR3 is TGTGCCAGCAGCCAAACTCAGGGAAGAGGCTATGGCTACACCTTC. This codes for CASSQTQGRGYGYTF.